This T cell receptor beta chain was found in a study of T cells in Graves' hyperthyroidism and ophthalmopathy. Study-wide findings and caveats: The blood repertoire included most of the expanded thyroid clonotypes above 0.001.

The germline gives CDR1 MGHRA, CDR2 YSYEKL. With 3 bases clipped from V and 6 bases from J, the junction kept 9 bases outside the gene matches. The CDR3 covers 17 residues. Regarding this clonotype: Its antigen remains unknown.

Over 18 months, lack of ophthalmopathy progression marked Graves' hyperthyroidism as stable. The study left out patients who had uncontrolled infection, other autoimmune disease, pregnancy or lactation. Over 9 ml of fresh peripheral blood supplied the PBMCs. Amplification of TCR beta CDR3 regions was performed using RNA transcripts as template. HTBI primers were employed in a first-round RT-PCR of the TCR CDR3. Using its own MiXCR run on the multiplex PCR reads, TCRdb lists one record per CDR3 protein. The sample gives 350,000 or so distinct CDR3 sequences, around a sixth of which show up once; 49% is in the top ten.

Sequencing input: blood. The gene calls are TRBV4-1 and TRBJ2-1; 12 nucleotides agree with TRBD2. The clonotype was recovered from a woman aged 45-65 years with Graves' hyperthyroidism. CDR3 sequence (DNA): TGCGCCAGCAGCCACACTAGCGGGGGGCCTTCGGGCAATGAGCAGTTCTTC. Translation: CASSHTSGGPSGNEQFF.